The subject of this entry is one T cell receptor beta chain. Between the trimmed V and J ends, which lost 1 base and 2 bases, there was a span of 9 bases. Germline V CDR1 and CDR2: MGHRA, YSYEKL. The CDR3 extends over 14 amino acids. The sample is drawn from a study of control samples from healthy donors and cancer patients. Sequencing used immunoSEQ multiplex PCR; TCRdb keeps in-frame clones, though not all of them. The sample lists roughly 370,000 clones, 90% seen once, with 5% to 7% in the top ten. The sample consisted of PBMCs. The source is a man aged 35-49 years with head and neck cancer. V and J are TRBV4-1 and TRBJ2-7; the D gene is possibly TRBD1 (7 bases). The CDR3 DNA reads as TGCGCCAGCAGCCAAGGCAGGGGGGCCTACGAGCAGTACTTC. Translating gives CASSQGRGAYEQYF.